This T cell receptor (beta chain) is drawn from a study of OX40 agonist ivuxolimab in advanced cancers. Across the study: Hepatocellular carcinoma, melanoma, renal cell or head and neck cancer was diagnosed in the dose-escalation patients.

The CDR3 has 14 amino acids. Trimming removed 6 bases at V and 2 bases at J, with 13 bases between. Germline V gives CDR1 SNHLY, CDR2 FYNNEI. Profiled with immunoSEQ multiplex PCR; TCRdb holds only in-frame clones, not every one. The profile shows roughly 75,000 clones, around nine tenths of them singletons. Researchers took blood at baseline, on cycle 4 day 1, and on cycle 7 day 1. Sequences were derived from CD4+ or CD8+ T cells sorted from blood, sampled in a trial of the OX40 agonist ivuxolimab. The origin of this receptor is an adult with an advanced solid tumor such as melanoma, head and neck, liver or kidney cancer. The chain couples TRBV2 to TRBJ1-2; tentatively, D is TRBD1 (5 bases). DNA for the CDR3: TGTGCCAGCAGCCGCGGGACTTCAAACTATGGCTACACCTTC. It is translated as CASSRGTSNYGYTF.